The 18 T cell receptor beta chains reported below all come from one sample, sequenced in a study of T cells in severe cutaneous drug reactions. Sequenced patients had Stevens-Johnson syndrome or toxic epidermal necrolysis caused by carbamazepine. TCR subtype-specific primers in iRepertoire multiplex PCR prepared libraries for bulk and single-cell sequencing. TCRdb reanalyzed the multiplex PCR reads, giving one entry per CDR3 protein sequence and no DNA. The sample table sets out 9,000 to 13,000 distinct CDR3 sequences. The source material was cells from a skin blister. The receptors originated from a human donor with Stevens-Johnson syndrome, a severe cutaneous drug reaction.

The chain employs TRBV20-1 and TRBJ2-3; TCRdb's D gene call, TRBD2, goes unchecked for lack of DNA. The CDR3 extends over 14 amino acids. Germline CDR1 DFQATT, CDR2 SNEGSKA (reference sequence). The CDR3 reads CSARELAEGDTQYF.

According to its frequency, this clonotype is medium-sized (0.01 to 0.1%). The chain links TRBV12-3 or TRBV12-4 to TRBJ1-4; there is no DNA to check the TCRdb D call of TRBD1. The CDR3 spans 12 residues. This CDR3 reads CASSFGGEKLFF.

V usage is TRBV20-1 and J usage is TRBJ2-7; TCRdb names TRBD1, which stays unverified in the absence of DNA. Germline V CDR1 and CDR2: DFQATT, SNEGSKA (reference sequence). The CDR3 covers 15 residues. The CDR3: CSARGTGAFIYEQYF.

CDR3 in amino acids: CSAQGLAGANTGELFF. The gene calls are TRBV29-1 and TRBJ2-2; lacking DNA, the TRBD2 call made by TCRdb goes unchecked. The CDR3 is 16 residues long. Germline-derived CDR1 and CDR2 are SQVTM and ANQGSEA.

V and J are TRBV20-1 and TRBJ2-3; lacking DNA, the TRBD2 call made by TCRdb goes unchecked. Germline lookup yields CDR1 DFQATT and CDR2 SNEGSKA (reference sequence). CDR3 length equals 14 residues. The CDR3 is CSAPAGGYTDTQYF.

The chain employs TRBV29-1 and TRBJ2-7; without DNA, the TCRdb call of TRBD1 cannot be checked. The CDR3 is 13 residues long. Germline V CDR1 and CDR2: SQVTM, ANQGSEA. This CDR3 reads CSVAPAGAYEQYF.

By frequency, this clonotype registers medium-sized (0.01 to 0.1%). The rearrangement joins TRBV20-1 to TRBJ2-3; TCRdb lists TRBD2, though no DNA is available to test this call. The germline CDR1 and CDR2 sequences are DFQATT and SNEGSKA (reference sequence). CDR3 length: 15 residues. This chain's CDR3 is CSASIAGGLTDTQYF.

The V call is TRBV29-1, the J call TRBJ2-3. The CDR3 loop spans 13 amino acids. Germline V gives CDR1 SQVTM, CDR2 ANQGSEA. The CDR3 here is CSVVWRITDTQYF.

The V call is TRBV20-1, the J call TRBJ1-5; as DNA is missing, the TRBD1 call by TCRdb cannot be tested. The length of the CDR3 is 13 residues. Germline-derived CDR1 and CDR2 are DFQATT and SNEGSKA (reference sequence). CDR3: CSAKTVSNQPQHF.

CDR3 sequence: CSATSGSETQYF. The V call is TRBV29-1, the J call TRBJ2-5; TCRdb outputs TRBD2, but without DNA this stays unchecked. The germline gives CDR1 SQVTM, CDR2 ANQGSEA. The CDR3 contains 12 residues.

The CDR3 sequence is CSARGTNHEQYF. The V call is TRBV20-1, the J call TRBJ2-7. This CDR3 comprises 12 residues. Per the germline V gene, CDR1 is DFQATT and CDR2 is SNEGSKA (reference sequence).

The chain carries TRBV29-1 and TRBJ2-1; TCRdb designates TRBD1, a call that cannot be tested without DNA. Germline V gene sequence: CDR1 SQVTM, CDR2 ANQGSEA. The CDR3 extends over 15 amino acids. CDR3 amino acids: CSVEDPGSYYNEQFF.

V gene TRBV12-3 or TRBV12-4 combines with J gene TRBJ1-5; TCRdb's D call, TRBD1, is unchecked because there is no DNA. This CDR3 spans 15 amino acids. The CDR3 loop reads CASSFGQGAQQPQHF.

The rearrangement uses TRBV29-1 and TRBJ2-1; the D gene TCRdb calls, TRBD2, cannot be checked with no DNA. Per germline, CDR1 SQVTM and CDR2 ANQGSEA. The CDR3 is made up of 14 amino acids. The CDR3 loop reads CSANRGPLYNEQFF.

The rearrangement joins TRBV29-1 to TRBJ2-1; the D call of TRBD2 rests on TCRdb alone, since no DNA is present to check it. Per germline, CDR1 SQVTM and CDR2 ANQGSEA. CDR3 length: 15 amino acids. The CDR3 reads CSVEDRVGRLDEQFF.

The V and J genes are TRBV20-1 and TRBJ2-3; TCRdb returns TRBD2, unconfirmable since there is no DNA. Germline values: CDR1 DFQATT, CDR2 SNEGSKA (reference sequence). This CDR3 contains 15 residues. CDR3 protein: CSARDRGRTTDTQYF.

The chain employs TRBV29-1 and TRBJ2-7; no DNA is available, so the TRBD1 call from TCRdb remains unchecked. CDR3 length: 14 amino acids. Germline V gene sequence: CDR1 SQVTM, CDR2 ANQGSEA. The CDR3: CSVEAGQGGYEQYF.

The CDR3 loop is CSVRGGGTSGSLRTDTQYF. The chain carries TRBV20-1 and TRBJ2-3; TCRdb lists TRBD2, though no DNA is available to test this call. Germline V gene sequence: CDR1 DFQATT, CDR2 SNEGSKA (reference sequence). The CDR3 has 19 amino acids.